The rows below give T cell receptor beta chains drawn from one sample of a study of early T cells in non-severe SARS-CoV-2 infection. TCRdb processed the 5' RACE reads anew with MiXCR; each CDR3 protein has one entry. Here the sample spans tens of thousands of distinct CDR3 sequences, around 15% being singletons. Sequenced here: whole blood, sampled at baseline. The receptors shown here come from an adult who was a healthcare worker with PCR-confirmed SARS-CoV-2 infection or an uninfected control (not recorded which). CDR3s include the opening cysteine and the closing phenylalanine or tryptophan. A D gene is named only where the DNA matches it firmly. Where a row states a size, it is once, few, many or the class of an expanded clone; other rows omit it.

>NA|TRBJ1-2|TRBD1|TRBV6-6
CASSYDRANGYTF
TGTGCCAGCAGTTACGACAGGGCAAATGGCTACACCTTC
>few|TRBJ1-1|TRBD1|TRBV18
CASSPTKTGAVTEAFF
TGTGCCAGCTCACCAACAAAGACAGGGGCCGTCACTGAAGCTTTCTTT
>few|TRBJ2-6|TRBD1|TRBV28
CASTGGGAGANVLTF
TGTGCCAGCACAGGGGGCGGTGCGGGGGCCAACGTCCTGACTTTC
>NA|TRBJ2-1|TRBD2|TRBV6-5
CASSYDGGTYNEQFF
TGTGCCAGCAGTTACGACGGGGGGACCTACAATGAGCAGTTCTTC
>many|TRBJ1-3|NA|TRBV29-1
CSGGGTGNTIYF
TGCAGCGGTGGAGGGACGGGTAACACCATATATTTT
>many|TRBJ1-4|NA|TRBV18
CASSPQGNEKLFF
TGTGCCAGCTCACCACAGGGTAATGAAAAACTGTTTTTT
>few|TRBJ2-3|NA|TRBV5-4
CASSISAAGTQYF
TGTGCCAGCAGCATCTCCGCGGCGGGGACGCAGTATTTT
>NA|TRBJ2-6|TRBD1|TRBV5-1
CASSSGTANSGANVLTF
TGCGCCAGCAGCTCCGGGACAGCAAACTCTGGGGCCAACGTCCTGACTTTC
>few|TRBJ1-1|NA|TRBV5-1
CASSFDGQNTEAFF
TGCGCCAGCAGCTTCGACGGGCAGAACACTGAAGCTTTCTTT
>many|TRBJ2-7|NA|TRBV3-1
CASSQDLAAKQYF
TGTGCCAGCAGCCAAGATTTGGCAGCCAAGCAGTACTTC
>few|TRBJ1-1|NA|TRBV30
CAYATPEAFF
TGTGCCTACGCCACCCCCGAAGCTTTCTTT
>many|TRBJ2-6|NA|TRBV12-3/TRBV12-4
CASSSFEANVLTF
TGTGCCAGCAGTTCCTTTGAGGCCAACGTCCTGACTTTC
>many|TRBJ2-1|TRBD2|TRBV9
CASSVALAGSNEQFF
TGTGCCAGCAGCGTAGCCCTAGCGGGAAGCAATGAGCAGTTCTTC
>many|TRBJ1-4|NA|TRBV3-1
CASSQADEGKLFF
TGTGCCAGCAGCCAAGCGGACGAAGGAAAACTGTTTTTT
>NA|TRBJ2-1|TRBD2|TRBV2
CASSAPSGRANEQFF
TGTGCCAGCAGCGCACCTAGCGGGAGGGCCAATGAGCAGTTCTTC
>few|TRBJ2-1|TRBD2|TRBV19
CASSIRFPGGTGEQFF
TGTGCCAGTAGTATCCGCTTCCCGGGAGGGACCGGGGAGCAGTTCTTC
>many|TRBJ2-1|NA|TRBV20-1
CSARDWGSSPLEDNEQFF
TGCAGTGCTAGAGATTGGGGCTCTAGCCCCCTTGAGGACAATGAGCAGTTCTTC
>NA|TRBJ1-2|TRBD1|TRBV7-9
CASSSSQGRNYGYTF
TGTGCCAGCAGCTCCTCACAGGGGCGGAACTATGGCTACACCTTC
>NA|TRBJ2-3|NA|TRBV5-6
CASSLKGTGTQYF
TGTGCCAGCAGCTTAAAAGGGACCGGTACGCAGTATTTT
>few|TRBJ2-7|TRBD2|TRBV6-1
CASSEGPSGSSYEQYF
TGTGCCAGCAGTGAAGGGCCTAGCGGGAGCTCCTACGAGCAGTACTTC
>many|TRBJ2-1|NA|TRBV20-1
CSAFDSYSYNEQFF
TGCAGTGCTTTCGACTCGTACTCCTACAATGAGCAGTTCTTC
>NA|TRBJ2-5|TRBD1|TRBV10-2
CASGTGEGTQYF
TGCGCCAGCGGGACAGGGGAGGGGACCCAGTACTTC
>many|TRBJ2-1|TRBD2|TRBV9
CASEGTGGAYNEQFF
TGTGCCAGCGAGGGAACGGGAGGGGCCTACAATGAGCAGTTCTTC
>few|TRBJ2-5|NA|TRBV18
CASSPVQGIQETQYF
TGTGCCAGCTCACCAGTGCAGGGGATCCAAGAGACCCAGTACTTC
>few|TRBJ1-1|NA|TRBV10-3
CAISESSGLGTEAFF
TGTGCCATCAGTGAGTCGTCCGGGTTAGGCACTGAAGCTTTCTTT
>NA|TRBJ2-3|TRBD2|TRBV11-3
CASSLWTSGRPSTDTQYF
TGTGCCAGCAGCTTATGGACTAGCGGGAGACCTAGCACAGATACGCAGTATTTT
>NA|TRBJ2-1|NA|TRBV3-1
CASNQLGEQFF
TGTGCCAGCAACCAGTTAGGAGAGCAGTTCTTC
>NA|TRBJ2-1|NA|TRBV9
CASSVVGNIYNEQFF
TGTGCCAGCAGCGTAGTTGGGAACATCTACAATGAGCAGTTCTTC
>few|TRBJ1-4|NA|TRBV28
CASSPGPLNEKLFF
TGTGCCAGCAGTCCCGGACCGCTTAATGAAAAACTGTTTTTT
>few|TRBJ2-1|NA|TRBV28
CASSPRISNEQFF
TGTGCCAGCAGCCCTAGGATAAGCAATGAGCAGTTCTTC
>few|TRBJ2-1|NA|TRBV7-8
CASSLVFSYNEQFF
TGTGCCAGCAGCCTCGTCTTCTCCTACAATGAGCAGTTCTTC
>few|TRBJ2-1|TRBD2|TRBV3-1
CASSTGTSGRNYNEQFF
TGTGCCAGCAGCACCGGGACTAGCGGGAGAAACTACAATGAGCAGTTCTTC
>many|TRBJ1-1|NA|TRBV20-1
CSASGATEAFF
TGCAGTGCGTCTGGTGCCACTGAAGCTTTCTTT
>many|TRBJ1-1|NA|TRBV5-8
CASILWTTEAFF
TGTGCCAGCATCCTGTGGACCACTGAAGCTTTCTTT
>few|TRBJ2-4|NA|TRBV29-1
CSAAGDLAKNIQYF
TGCAGCGCCGCGGGCGATTTAGCCAAAAACATTCAGTACTTC
>many|TRBJ2-3|TRBD2|TRBV12-3/TRBV12-4
CASSLGLAGPSTDTQYF
TGTGCCAGCAGTCTCGGACTAGCGGGCCCTAGCACAGATACGCAGTATTTT
>NA|TRBJ2-5|TRBD1|TRBV7-6
CASSLAGQKETQYF
TGTGCCAGCAGCTTAGCGGGACAGAAGGAGACCCAGTACTTC
>few|TRBJ1-6|TRBD1|TRBV11-2
CASRSTGDSPLHF
TGTGCCAGCAGATCGACAGGGGATTCACCCCTCCACTTT
>NA|TRBJ2-5|NA|TRBV28
CASSFGRGKTQYF
TGTGCCAGCAGTTTCGGCAGGGGAAAGACCCAGTACTTC
>few|TRBJ2-7|NA|TRBV3-1
CASSQQIAVSYEQYF
TGTGCCAGCAGCCAACAGATAGCTGTCTCCTACGAGCAGTACTTC
>NA|TRBJ2-7|NA|TRBV3-1
CASSRLGEQYF
TGTGCCAGCAGCCGTTTGGGGGAGCAGTACTTC
>few|TRBJ1-2|TRBD1|TRBV27
CASSLAQTGSDYGYTF
TGTGCCAGCAGTTTAGCGCAGACAGGGTCGGACTATGGCTACACCTTC
>NA|TRBJ2-3|TRBD2|TRBV18
CVSSPTSIGDTQYF
TGTGTCAGCTCACCGACTAGCATCGGAGATACGCAGTATTTT
>few|TRBJ2-1|TRBD2|TRBV2
CASSEGAAGGNEQFF
TGTGCCAGCAGTGAAGGGGCAGCGGGAGGGAATGAGCAGTTCTTC
>medium-sized|TRBJ1-1|NA|TRBV28
CASSVEAAFGTEAFF
TGTGCCAGCAGCGTGGAGGCGGCTTTTGGAACTGAAGCTTTCTTT
>few|TRBJ1-2|NA|TRBV27
CASSPRPPRGYTF
TGTGCCAGCAGCCCCCGGCCCCCACGTGGCTACACCTTC
>NA|TRBJ2-2|TRBD2|TRBV11-2
CASSSPSGANTGELFF
TGTGCCAGCAGCTCCCCTAGCGGGGCGAACACCGGGGAGCTGTTTTTT
>few|TRBJ2-1|NA|TRBV20-1
CSARVDTYNEQFF
TGCAGTGCTAGAGTTGACACCTACAATGAGCAGTTCTTC
>NA|TRBJ2-1|TRBD1|TRBV20-1
CSATPDRDPDNEQFF
TGCAGTGCAACCCCGGACAGGGACCCCGACAATGAGCAGTTCTTC
>NA|TRBJ2-2|TRBD1|TRBV28
CASSIGTGYAGELFF
TGTGCCAGCAGCATTGGGACAGGGTACGCCGGGGAGCTGTTTTTT
>few|TRBJ1-2|NA|TRBV6-5
CASSYGGRGYGYTF
TGTGCCAGCAGTTACGGGGGCAGGGGCTATGGCTACACCTTC
>few|TRBJ2-3|NA|TRBV7-2
CASSPLSSTDTQYF
TGTGCCAGCAGCCCGCTTTCCTCAACAGATACGCAGTATTTT
>NA|TRBJ2-7|NA|TRBV3-1
CASSQRSAYEQYF
TGTGCCAGCAGCCAACGGAGTGCCTACGAGCAGTACTTC
>NA|TRBJ1-2|TRBD1|TRBV18
CASSPRGQDYGYTF
TGTGCCAGCTCACCACGAGGACAGGACTATGGCTACACCTTC
>NA|TRBJ2-7|NA|TRBV11-2
CASSLGGGYSYEQYF
TGTGCCAGCAGCTTAGGGGGCGGTTACTCCTACGAGCAGTACTTC